This section outlines one T cell receptor beta chain sequence together with its context. This sample was included in a study of blood T cell repertoires in COVID-19. The repertoire was sequenced with immunoSEQ multiplex PCR; TCRdb's copy has only in-frame clones and lacks some. This sample has about 72,000 clones, with 75% to 95% found just once. The CDR3 has 14 amino acids. The germline V gene encodes CDR1 WSHSY and CDR2 SAAADI. Trimming stripped 3 bases from V and 6 bases from J, with 12 bases between. The chain is built from TRBV10-2 and TRBJ2-1; D gene unclear. The clonotype was recovered from a woman aged 55-69 years with active COVID-19. The material sequenced was peripheral blood. CDR3 coding DNA: TGCGCCAGCAGTGAAGCCAACGCAATCAATGAGCAGTTCTTC. It yields the protein CASSEANAINEQFF.